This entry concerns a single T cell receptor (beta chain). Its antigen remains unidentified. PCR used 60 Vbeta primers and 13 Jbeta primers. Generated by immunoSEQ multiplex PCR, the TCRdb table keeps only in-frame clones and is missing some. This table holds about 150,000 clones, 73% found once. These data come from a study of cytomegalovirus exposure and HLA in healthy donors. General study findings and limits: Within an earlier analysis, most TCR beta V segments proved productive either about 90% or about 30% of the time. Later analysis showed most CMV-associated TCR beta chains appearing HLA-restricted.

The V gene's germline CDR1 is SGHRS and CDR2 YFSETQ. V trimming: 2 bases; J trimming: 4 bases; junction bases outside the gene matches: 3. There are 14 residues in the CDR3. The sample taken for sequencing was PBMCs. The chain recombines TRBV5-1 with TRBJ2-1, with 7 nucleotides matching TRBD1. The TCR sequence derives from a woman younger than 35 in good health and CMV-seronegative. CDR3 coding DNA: TGCGCCAGCAGCTTCGGACAGGTTTACAATGAGCAGTTCTTC. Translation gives CASSFGQVYNEQFF.